Below are 16 T cell receptor beta chains sequenced from a single sample in a study of blood T cell repertoires in COVID-19. The method was immunoSEQ multiplex PCR; TCRdb's version includes in-frame clones alone and lacks a portion of them. Here the sample spans about 260,000 clones, approximately 81% being singletons. The sequencing sample was made of peripheral blood. The receptor source for this set is a man aged 55 to 70 with acute or convalescent COVID-19.

The CDR3 bases are TGTGCCATCAGTGAGCAGGGGGATGAAAAACTGTTTTTT. Translated: CAISEQGDEKLFF. The chain combines TRBV10-3 with TRBJ1-4; 7 bases fit TRBD1. Germline V CDR1 and CDR2: ENHRY, SYGVKD. The CDR3 spans 13 residues. Trimming took 2 bases from V and 6 from J; bases not matched to a gene: 0.

This clone has just a few counts. The rearrangement links TRBV19 to TRBJ2-5; tentatively, D is TRBD2 (5 bases). Trimming pared 3 bases from V and 3 bases from J, leaving 11 bases between. CDR1 is LNHDA and CDR2 is SQIVND in the germline V gene (reference sequence). The CDR3 consists of 14 residues. The CDR3 DNA reads TGTGCCAGTAGTATCGGGAATTCCGAAGAGACCCAGTACTTC. This codes for CASSIGNSEETQYF.

The rearrangement joins TRBV25-1 to TRBJ1-3, with D uncertain. The V end was cut by 5 bases, the J end by 4 bases, with 15 bases between. CDR1 and CDR2 from the germline V gene are MGHDK and SYGVNS. CDR3 length: 15 amino acids. This CDR3 is CASSPLGGPGNTIYF. The CDR3 DNA reads as TGTGCCAGCAGTCCCCTAGGAGGGCCGGGAAACACCATATATTTT.

The chain combines TRBV19 with TRBJ1-1, with a tentative D call TRBD1 (5 bases). Trimming left V 7 bases short and J 1 base short, with 10 bases between. CDR1 LNHDA and CDR2 SQIVND come from the germline V gene (reference sequence). The CDR3 length is 13 residues. CDR3 region: CASTDGGNTEAFF. The CDR3 coding sequence is TGTGCCAGTACCGACGGGGGGAACACTGAAGCTTTCTTT.

With regard to this clone: An end of the junction differs from the germline gene, which may be a read error. The CDR3, as DNA: TGTGCCAGCAGCAACACCACAAGCGCAAGATTC. It codes for CASSNTTSARF. The rearrangement uses TRBV11-2 and TRBJ1-2; D remains ambiguous. The CDR3 contains 11 residues. From germline, CDR1 is SGHAT and CDR2 FQNNGV.

The chain employs TRBV6-5 and TRBJ2-5; 11 bases match TRBD1. The length of the CDR3 is 15 residues. In germline, CDR1 is MNHEY, CDR2 SVGAGI. Trimming removed 5 bases from V and 4 bases from J; junction bases left unmatched: 6. The CDR3 sequence: CASSPGQGARETQYF. CDR3 nucleotides: TGTGCCAGCAGTCCTGGACAGGGGGCTAGAGAGACCCAGTACTTC.

The rearrangement joins TRBV5-1 to TRBJ1-1; TRBD1 matches at 7 bases. In germline, CDR1 is SGHRS, CDR2 YFSETQ. J gave up 1 base and V 7 bases, and 4 bases lay outside the gene matches. The CDR3 spans 13 residues. The CDR3 bases are TGCGCCAGCCGACGGACAGGGAACACTGAAGCTTTCTTT. This gives the protein CASRRTGNTEAFF.

The CDR3 is CASTPQTGGNEQFF. In DNA, the CDR3 is TGTGCCAGCACCCCGCAAACCGGGGGGAATGAGCAGTTCTTC. J is TRBJ2-1 and V is TRBV6-6; 7 nucleotides align to TRBD2. CDR3 length: 14 amino acids. The germline CDR1 and CDR2 sequences are MNHNY and SVGAGI (reference sequence). Trimming cost V 7 bases and J 7 bases; bases outside gene matches: 10.

This chain joins TRBV3-1 (or the pseudogene TRBV3-2) and TRBJ1-2; TRBD1 might be the D (6 bases). With 4 bases removed from V and 8 bases from J, the gap between germline ends came to 20 bases. Looked up from germline, CDR1 is LGHDT and CDR2 is YNNKEL (reference sequence). CDR3 size: 15 residues. In DNA, the CDR3 is TGTGCCAGCAGCCTCAGGGGCCAACCCTATGGGGGCTACACCTTC. It translates to CASSLRGQPYGGYTF.

V usage is TRBV29-1 and J usage is TRBJ2-1; TRBD2 aligns across 7 bases. The CDR3 covers 16 residues. Trimming took 3 bases from V and 0 from J; bases not matched to a gene: 8. CDR1 and CDR2 from the germline V gene are SQVTM and ANQGSEA. CDR3 DNA: TGCAGCGTTGACAGCCTAGCGGCTCACTCCTACAATGAGCAGTTCTTC. Encoded protein: CSVDSLAAHSYNEQFF.

The chain carries TRBV7-2 and TRBJ1-3; weak D call: TRBD1 (5 bases). The CDR3 contains 15 residues. Trimming removed 2 bases at V and 0 bases at J, with 8 bases between. Germline values: CDR1 SGHTA, CDR2 FQGNSA. CDR3 in DNA: TGTGCCAGCAGCTTATCAGGGTACTCTGGAAACACCATATATTTT. Its protein product is CASSLSGYSGNTIYF. The full variable domain, in which reference TRBV7-2 and TRBJ1-3 provide the parts outside the CDR3, is GAGVSQSPSNKVTEKGKDVELRCDPISGHTALYWYRQSLGQGLEFLIYFQGNSAPDKSGLPSDRFSAERTGGSVSTLTIQRTQQEDSAVYLCASSLSGYSGNTIYFGEGSWLTVV.

The rearrangement joins TRBV7-9 to TRBJ1-2, with D unresolved. This CDR3 has 12 amino acids. Germline loops: CDR1 SEHNR, CDR2 FQNEAQ (reference sequence). Trimming took off 5 bases at V and 3 bases at J, with 7 bases between the two ends. CDR3 region: CASSLDYYGYTF. CDR3 DNA sequence: TGTGCCAGCAGCCTGGACTACTATGGCTACACCTTC.

This chain connects TRBV5-4 to TRBJ1-2; 7 bases line up with TRBD1. This CDR3 contains 15 residues. Germline-derived CDR1 and CDR2 are SGHNT and YYREEE (reference sequence). V lost 3 bases to trimming and J lost 3 bases; unmatched junction nucleotides: 8. CDR3 residues: CASSYDTGDHYGYTF. CDR3 DNA: TGTGCCAGCAGCTACGATACAGGGGACCACTATGGCTACACCTTC. Supplemented by reference TRBV5-4 and TRBJ1-2, the full variable domain reads ETGVTQSPTHLIKTRGQQVTLRCSSQSGHNTVSWYQQALGQGPQFIFQYYREEENGRGNFPPRFSGLQFPNYSSELNVNALELDDSALYLCASSYDTGDHYGYTFGSGTRLTVV.

The chain links TRBV19 to TRBJ1-1, with D tentatively TRBD1 (5 bases). V gave up 6 bases and J gave up 9 bases, with 20 bases separating them. This CDR3 contains 14 residues. Germline loops: CDR1 LNHDA, CDR2 SQIVND (reference sequence). CDR3 DNA sequence: TGTGCCAGTAGAACGATAATGGGGCAGGGCCAAGCTTTCTTT. Translated, it gives CASRTIMGQGQAFF.

The gene calls are TRBV6-2 or TRBV6-3 and TRBJ2-5, with 7 bases fitting TRBD1. Looked up from germline, CDR1 is MNHEY and CDR2 is SVGEGT. The CDR3 runs to 15 residues. V shed 5 bases and J 7 bases; nucleotides not matched to a gene: 13. For the CDR3, the DNA is TGTGCCAGCAGTCCAGGACAGGCCCCCGTGGCGACCCAGTACTTC. It encodes CASSPGQAPVATQYF.

This chain uses TRBV27 with TRBJ1-5; D may be TRBD1 (5 bases). With 2 bases removed from V and 3 bases from J, the gap between germline ends came to 8 bases. The CDR3 is 14 residues long. CDR1 is MNHEY and CDR2 is SMNVEV in the germline V gene (reference sequence). The CDR3 protein is CASSLGAPNQPQHF. Written as DNA, the CDR3 is TGTGCCAGCAGTTTAGGGGCGCCCAATCAGCCCCAGCATTTT.